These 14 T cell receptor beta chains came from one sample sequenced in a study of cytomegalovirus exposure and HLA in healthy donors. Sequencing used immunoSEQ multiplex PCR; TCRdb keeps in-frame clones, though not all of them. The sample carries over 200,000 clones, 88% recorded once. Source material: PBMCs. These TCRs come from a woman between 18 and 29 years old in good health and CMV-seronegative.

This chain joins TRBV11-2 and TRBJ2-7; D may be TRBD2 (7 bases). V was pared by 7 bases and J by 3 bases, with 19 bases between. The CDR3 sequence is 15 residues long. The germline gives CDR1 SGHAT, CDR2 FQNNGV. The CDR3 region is CASTRFGGAGYEQYF. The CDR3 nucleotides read TGTGCCAGCACCCGCTTTGGGGGGGCCGGCTACGAGCAGTACTTC. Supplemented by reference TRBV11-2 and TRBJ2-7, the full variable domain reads EAGVAQSPRYKIIEKRQSVAFWCNPISGHATLYWYQQILGQGPKLLIQFQNNGVVDDSQLPKDRFSAERLKGVDSTLKIQPAKLEDSAVYLCASTRFGGAGYEQYFGPGTRLTVT.

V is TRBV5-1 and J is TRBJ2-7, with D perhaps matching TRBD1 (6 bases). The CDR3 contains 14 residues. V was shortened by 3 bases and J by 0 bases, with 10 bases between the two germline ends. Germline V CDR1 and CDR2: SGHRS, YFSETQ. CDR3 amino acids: CASSSTGYSYEQYF. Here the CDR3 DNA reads TGCGCCAGCAGCTCCACAGGGTACTCCTACGAGCAGTACTTC.

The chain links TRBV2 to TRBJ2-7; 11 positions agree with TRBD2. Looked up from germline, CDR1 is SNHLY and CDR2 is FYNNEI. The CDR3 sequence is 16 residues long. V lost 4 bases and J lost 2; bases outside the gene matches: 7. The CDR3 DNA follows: TGTGCCAGCAGTGTATCTGAACTAGCGGGAGCCTACGAGCAGTACTTC. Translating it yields CASSVSELAGAYEQYF.

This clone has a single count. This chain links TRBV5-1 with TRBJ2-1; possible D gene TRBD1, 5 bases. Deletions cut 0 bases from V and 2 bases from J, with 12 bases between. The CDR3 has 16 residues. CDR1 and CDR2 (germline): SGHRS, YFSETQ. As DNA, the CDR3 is TGCGCCAGCAGCTTGGGTAAGCAGGGTCCCTACAATGAGCAGTTCTTC. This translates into CASSLGKQGPYNEQFF. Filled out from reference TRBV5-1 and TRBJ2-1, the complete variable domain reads KAGVTQTPRYLIKTRGQQVTLSCSPISGHRSVSWYQQTPGQGLQFLFEYFSETQRNKGNFPGRFSGRQFSNSRSEMNVSTLELGDSALYLCASSLGKQGPYNEQFFGPGTRLTVL.

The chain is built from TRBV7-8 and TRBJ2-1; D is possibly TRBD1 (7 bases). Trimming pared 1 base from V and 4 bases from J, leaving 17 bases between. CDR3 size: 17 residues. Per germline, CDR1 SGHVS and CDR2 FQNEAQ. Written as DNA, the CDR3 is TGTGCCAGCAGCTTAGTCGGTCCAGGGGGGATTTACAATGAGCAGTTCTTC. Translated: CASSLVGPGGIYNEQFF.

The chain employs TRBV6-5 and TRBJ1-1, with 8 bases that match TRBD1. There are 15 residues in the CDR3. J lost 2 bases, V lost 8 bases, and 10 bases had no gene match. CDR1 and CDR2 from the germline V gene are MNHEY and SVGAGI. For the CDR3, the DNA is TGTGCCAGCTCGAAACTGGACAGGGTTAACACTGAAGCTTTCTTT. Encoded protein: CASSKLDRVNTEAFF.

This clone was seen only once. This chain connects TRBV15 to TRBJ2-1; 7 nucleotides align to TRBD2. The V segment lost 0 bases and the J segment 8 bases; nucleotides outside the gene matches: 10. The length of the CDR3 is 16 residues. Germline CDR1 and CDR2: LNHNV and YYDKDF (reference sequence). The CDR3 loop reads CATSRDRGRAGHEQFF. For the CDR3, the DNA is TGTGCCACCAGCAGAGATCGGGGGAGGGCGGGCCATGAGCAGTTCTTC.

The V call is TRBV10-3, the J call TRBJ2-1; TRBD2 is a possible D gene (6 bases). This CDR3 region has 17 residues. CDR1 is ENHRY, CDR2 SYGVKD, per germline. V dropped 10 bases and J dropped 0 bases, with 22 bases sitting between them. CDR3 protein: CATRRRDFSSSYNEQFF. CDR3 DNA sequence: TGTGCCACCCGCAGAAGGGACTTTTCGAGCTCCTACAATGAGCAGTTCTTC.

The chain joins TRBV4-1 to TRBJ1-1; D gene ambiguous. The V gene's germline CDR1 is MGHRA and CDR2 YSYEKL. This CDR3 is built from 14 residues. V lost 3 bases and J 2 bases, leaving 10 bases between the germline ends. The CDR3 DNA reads TGCGCCAGCAGCCACGGGTCGGGAAACACTGAAGCTTTCTTT. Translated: CASSHGSGNTEAFF.

The CDR3 DNA sequence: TGTGCCAGCAGCTTTAGCGGGAGTTTTGGCGGGGAGCTGTTTTTT. It translates to CASSFSGSFGGELFF. The chain joins TRBV11-2 to TRBJ2-2; 9 bases match TRBD2. The junction had 6 bases not matched to a gene; V was cut back by 3 bases and J by 7 bases. CDR1 is SGHAT, CDR2 FQNNGV, per germline. CDR3 length equals 15 residues.

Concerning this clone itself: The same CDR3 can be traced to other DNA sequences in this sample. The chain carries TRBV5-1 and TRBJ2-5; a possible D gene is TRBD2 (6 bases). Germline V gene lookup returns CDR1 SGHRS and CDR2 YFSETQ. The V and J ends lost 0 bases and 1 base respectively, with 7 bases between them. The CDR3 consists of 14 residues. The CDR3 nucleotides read TGCGCCAGCAGCTTGGTCGGGGGCCAAGAGACCCAGTACTTC. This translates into CASSLVGGQETQYF.

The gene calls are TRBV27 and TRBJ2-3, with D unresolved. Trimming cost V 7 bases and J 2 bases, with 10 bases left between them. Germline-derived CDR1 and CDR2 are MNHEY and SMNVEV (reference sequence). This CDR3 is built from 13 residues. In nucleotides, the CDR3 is TGTGCCAGCACCGGGTATCCCACAGATACGCAGTATTTT. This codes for CASTGYPTDTQYF.

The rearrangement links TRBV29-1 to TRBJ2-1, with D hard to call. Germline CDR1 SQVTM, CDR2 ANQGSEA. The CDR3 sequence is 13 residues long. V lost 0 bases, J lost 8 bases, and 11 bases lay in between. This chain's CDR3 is CSVEDLLNDEQFF. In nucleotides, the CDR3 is TGCAGCGTTGAAGATTTACTAAACGATGAGCAGTTCTTC.

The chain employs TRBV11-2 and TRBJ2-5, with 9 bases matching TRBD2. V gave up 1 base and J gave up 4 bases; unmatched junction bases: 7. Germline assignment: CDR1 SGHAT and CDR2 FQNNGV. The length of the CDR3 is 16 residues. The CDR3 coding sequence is TGTGCCAGCAGCTTAGGTACCAGCGGGAGGTTAGAGACCCAGTACTTC. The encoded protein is CASSLGTSGRLETQYF.